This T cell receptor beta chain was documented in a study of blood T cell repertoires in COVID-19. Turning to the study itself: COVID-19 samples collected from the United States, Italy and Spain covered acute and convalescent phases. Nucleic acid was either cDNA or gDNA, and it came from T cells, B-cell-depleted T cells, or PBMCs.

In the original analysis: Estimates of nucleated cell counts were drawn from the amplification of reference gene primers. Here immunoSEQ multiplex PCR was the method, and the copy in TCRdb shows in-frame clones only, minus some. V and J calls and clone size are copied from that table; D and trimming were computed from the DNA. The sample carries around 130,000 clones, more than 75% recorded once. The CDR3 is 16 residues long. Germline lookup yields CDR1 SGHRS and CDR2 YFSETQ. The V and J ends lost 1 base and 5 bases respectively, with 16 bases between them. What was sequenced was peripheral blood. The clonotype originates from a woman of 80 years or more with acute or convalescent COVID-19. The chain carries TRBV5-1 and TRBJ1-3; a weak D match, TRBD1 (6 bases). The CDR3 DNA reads TGCGCCAGCAGCTTGACCTACAGGGAAGTTAGAAACACCATATATTTT. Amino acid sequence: CASSLTYREVRNTIYF.